This T cell receptor (beta chain) stems from a study of blood T cell repertoires in COVID-19. Study at large: The United States, Italy and Spain were the sources of the acute and convalescent COVID-19 samples. The analysed material was cDNA or gDNA that came from T cells, B-cell-depleted T cells, or PBMCs.

CDR3 length equals 13 residues. Germline CDR1 is SGDLS and CDR2 is YYNGEE. V was clipped by 4 bases and J by 3 bases, with 10 bases between them. This table comes from immunoSEQ multiplex PCR, and its TCRdb copy is limited to in-frame clones, with some not included. The sample records 150,000 to 200,000 clones, roughly four fifths being singletons. The V call is TRBV9, the J call TRBJ1-1; D unresolved. The source is a man in his forties or fifties who had recovered from COVID-19. Input material: peripheral blood. The chain's CDR3 is CASSPSSDTEAFF. DNA of the CDR3: TGTGCCAGCAGCCCCAGTAGCGACACTGAAGCTTTCTTT.